This passage covers 23 T cell receptor beta chains from one sample sequenced in a study of blood T cells in healthy people across ages. Then a second PCR, running roughly 7 to 12 cycles, was carried out with a sample-barcoded 5' primer and a J-beta primer mix. TCRdb reprocessed the 5' RACE reads via MiXCR and lists one record per CDR3 protein. The sample includes 650,000 or so distinct CDR3 sequences, under 65% seen only once; the top ten take 13%. What was sequenced was blood. Source of these receptors: a woman aged 80 or over in good health.

With regard to this clonotype: Since a much larger clone is just one base distant, this may be a read error. CDR3 region: CAGSLGPADSGANVLTF. In DNA form, the CDR3 reads TGCGCCGGCAGCTTGGGTCCAGCTGACTCTGGGGCCAACGTCCTGACTTTC. The genes are TRBV5-1 and TRBJ2-6; D remains ambiguous. The CDR3 length is 17 residues. Germline V lookup: CDR1 SGHRS, CDR2 YFSETQ.

This clonotype was seen a few times. The chain combines TRBV7-2 with TRBJ2-2, with 7 bases that match TRBD1. The CDR3 is 15 amino acids. V dropped 5 bases and J dropped 8; count of bases not matched to a gene: 11. The V gene's germline CDR1 is SGHTA and CDR2 FQGNSA. CDR3 coding DNA: TGTGCCAGCAGCCTCCACCGGGACAGCCCTGGGGAGCTGTTTTTT. This gives the protein CASSLHRDSPGELFF.

As for this clonotype: Compared with germline, one end of the junction differs, possibly owing to a read error. The V and J genes are TRBV6-5 and TRBJ2-7; D could derive from TRBD1 or TRBD2 (5 bases each). The germline CDR1 and CDR2 sequences are MNHEY and SVGAGI. The CDR3 consists of 14 residues. The CDR3 sequence: CASSQGGTDYVQYF. The CDR3 nucleotides read TGTGCCAGCAGTCAGGGTGGGACCGATTACGTGCAGTACTTC.

A word on this clonotype: A much larger clone differs from this one at a single base, so this may be a read error. The chain employs TRBV7-6 and TRBJ2-7; D is unclear. CDR3 length: 15 amino acids. The V end was cut by 2 bases, the J end by 7 bases, with 18 bases between. Germline CDR1 is SGHVS and CDR2 is FNYEAQ. CDR3 sequence (DNA): TGTGCCAGCAGCTTAAGTAGTTCACAGAACAATGAGCAGTACTTC. Translating it yields CASSLSSSQNNEQYF. Full variable domain (rest looked up from reference TRBV7-6 and TRBJ2-7): GAGVSQSPRYKVTKRGQDVALRCDPISGHVSLYWYRQALGQGPEFLTYFNYEAQQDKSGLPNDRFSAERPEGSISTLTIQRTEQRDSAMYRCASSLSSSQNNEQYFGPGTRLTVT.

Points on this clonotype: The junction does not match germline at one end; this may be a read error. The chain uses TRBV27 and TRBJ2-5; 8 bases are shared with TRBD2. The CDR3 sequence is 13 residues long. Germline CDR1 reads MNHEY; CDR2 reads SMNVEV (reference sequence). The CDR3 DNA follows: TGTGCCGGCAGTGCGACTAGCGCCGGTGAGCAGTACTTC. Its translation is CAGSATSAGEQYF.

The V call is TRBV5-6, the J call TRBJ2-1, with 7 bases fitting TRBD2. J lost 2 bases, V lost 0 bases, and 5 bases had no gene match. Germline V gene lookup returns CDR1 SGHDT and CDR2 YYEEEE. CDR3 length: 16 residues. This CDR3 is CASSLVASGTYNEQFF. The CDR3 coding sequence is TGTGCCAGCAGCTTGGTGGCTAGCGGAACCTACAATGAGCAGTTCTTC.

In its sample, this clonotype was seen many times. The rearrangement joins TRBV29-1 to TRBJ2-1; TRBD2 might be the D (6 bases). Germline V gives CDR1 SQVTM, CDR2 ANQGSEA. The CDR3 has 11 residues. Trimming pared 7 bases from V and 15 bases from J, leaving 19 bases between. For the CDR3, the DNA is TGCAGCGGGGCTTTTGGGACTCTGACGTTCTTC. It encodes CSGAFGTLTFF.

This clonotype was counted at least ten times. The V gene is TRBV29-1, the J gene TRBJ1-1; D is undetermined. Trimming removed 7 bases at V and 0 bases at J, with 15 bases between. Germline V gives CDR1 SQVTM, CDR2 ANQGSEA. The CDR3 is 14 residues long. The CDR3 coding sequence is TGCAGCGCCCATCGGGAGGTAATGAACACTGAAGCTTTCTTT. Encoded protein: CSAHREVMNTEAFF.

This clonotype was observed a few times. The V call is TRBV12-3 or TRBV12-4, the J call TRBJ2-3; 11 nucleotides match TRBD2. The V and J ends lost 6 bases and 2 bases, in that order; junction bases with no gene match: 19. The CDR3 covers 20 residues. The DNA of the CDR3 is TGTGCCAGCAGCCCTCAGACTAGCGGGGCCCCTCTAGATAACACAGATACGCAGTATTTT. Residues: CASSPQTSGAPLDNTDTQYF.

The V call is TRBV12-3 or TRBV12-4, the J call TRBJ1-5; TRBD1 might be the D (6 bases). Trimming removed 2 bases at V and 1 base at J, with 9 bases between. This CDR3 region has 15 residues. The CDR3 reads CASSLSDRSNQPQHF. CDR3 coding DNA: TGTGCCAGCAGTTTATCGGACAGAAGCAATCAGCCCCAGCATTTT.

This clonotype has ten or more counts. CDR3 coding DNA: TGTGCCATCGGGGGGGGAGTCCAAGAGACCCAGTACTTC. It specifies CAIGGGVQETQYF. This chain joins TRBV10-3 and TRBJ2-5; 7 nucleotides match TRBD2. With V trimmed by 8 bases and J by 1 base, 4 bases remained unmatched. The CDR3 consists of 13 residues. Germline CDR1 and CDR2: ENHRY and SYGVKD.

V gene TRBV20-1 combines with J gene TRBJ2-1, with TRBD1 matching over 8 bases. The CDR3 extends over 15 amino acids. Germline lookup yields CDR1 DFQATT and CDR2 SNEGSKA (reference sequence). The trim removed 0 bases at V and 6 bases at J, leaving 7 bases unmatched. The CDR3 is CSARDGQGAGNEQFF. The CDR3 DNA sequence: TGCAGTGCTAGAGATGGGCAGGGGGCCGGCAATGAGCAGTTCTTC.

The rearrangement uses TRBV5-1 and TRBJ2-5, with a tentative D call TRBD2 (6 bases). This CDR3 region has 13 residues. Germline V CDR1 and CDR2: SGHRS, YFSETQ. V lost 5 bases to trimming and J lost 3 bases, with 11 bases between them. CDR3 protein: CASSRPGEETQYF. CDR3 DNA sequence: TGCGCCAGCAGTCGTCCGGGGGAAGAGACCCAGTACTTC.

Ten or more counts support this clonotype. The rearrangement links TRBV20-1 to TRBJ1-5; D is ambiguous. The CDR3 runs to 14 residues. CDR1 is DFQATT, CDR2 SNEGSKA, per germline (reference sequence). V lost 7 bases, J lost 0 bases, and 13 bases lay in between. CDR3 loop: CSVIGMYSNQPQHF. CDR3 bases: TGCAGTGTAATTGGGATGTATAGCAATCAGCCCCAGCATTTT.

This rearrangement joins TRBV10-3 to TRBJ2-1, with 9 bases fitting TRBD1. The DNA end is more similar to TRBJ2-7, so the J call may be wrong. The CDR3 totals 15 residues. The germline V gene encodes CDR1 ENHRY and CDR2 SYGVKD. The CDR3 spells CAIRDRGRYGNEQYF. DNA of the CDR3: TGTGCCATCAGGGACAGGGGTCGGTATGGCAATGAGCAGTACTTC.

V usage is TRBV7-3 and J usage is TRBJ2-3; 9 bases are a match to TRBD2. Trimming removed 3 bases from V and 4 bases from J; junction bases left unmatched: 8. Germline V gene sequence: CDR1 SGHTA, CDR2 FQGTGA. The CDR3 covers 16 residues. The CDR3 loop is CASSLRSGRRADTQYF. The CDR3, as DNA: TGTGCCAGCAGCTTGAGGAGCGGGAGGAGAGCAGATACGCAGTATTTT.

The rearrangement links TRBV20-1 to TRBJ2-1; D not certain. CDR3 size: 11 residues. V shed 0 bases and J shed 10 bases, with 7 bases lying between them. Germline CDR1 and CDR2: DFQATT and SNEGSKA (reference sequence). CDR3 loop: CSARDQTEQFF. CDR3 coding DNA: TGCAGTGCTAGAGATCAAACCGAGCAGTTCTTC.

V usage is TRBV7-2 and J usage is TRBJ2-1; possibly TRBD2 for D (6 bases). The CDR3 is 14 amino acids. The V gene's germline CDR1 is SGHTA and CDR2 FQGNSA. Trimming removed 1 base at V and 10 bases at J, with 14 bases between. The CDR3 nucleotides are TGTGCCAGCAGCTTAGTCGGCCTAGCGTCCGAGCAGTTCTTC. Encoded protein: CASSLVGLASEQFF. The entire variable domain, with the rest obtained from reference TRBV7-2 and TRBJ2-1, is as follows: GAGVSQSPSNKVTEKGKDVELRCDPISGHTALYWYRQSLGQGLEFLIYFQGNSAPDKSGLPSDRFSAERTGGSVSTLTIQRTQQEDSAVYLCASSLVGLASEQFFGPGTRLTVL.

About this clonotype itself: A much more abundant neighbour one base away suggests this may be a read error. V is TRBV12-3 or TRBV12-4 and J is TRBJ1-4; no firm D call. This CDR3 is 15 amino acids long. The chain's CDR3 is CASCLSAALREKLFF. For the CDR3, the DNA is TGTGCCAGCTGTTTGTCGGCCGCTTTGAGGGAAAAACTGTTTTTT.

At least ten counts were recorded for this clonotype. This could be a read error, since a much larger clone is one nucleotide away. The chain links TRBV6-6 to TRBJ2-3; TRBD1 is a possible D gene (6 bases). The CDR3 is made up of 13 amino acids. The V gene's germline CDR1 is MNHNY and CDR2 SVGAGI (reference sequence). Trimming stripped 5 bases from V and 3 bases from J, with 9 bases between. CDR3 amino acids: CASSVTGTDTQYF. The CDR3 coding sequence is TGTGCCAGCAGTGTCACAGGGACAGATACGCAGTATTTT.

The CDR3 nucleotides are TGCGCCAGCAGCCTGGGACTAGCGGAATACGAGCAGTACTTC. Encoded protein: CASSLGLAEYEQYF. The chain links TRBV5-1 to TRBJ2-4; TRBD2 matches at 11 bases. The end of the DNA fits TRBJ2-7 better, so the J call may be wrong. Germline CDR1 and CDR2: SGHRS and YFSETQ. This CDR3 has 14 amino acids.

This chain links TRBV5-1 with TRBJ2-2, with 9 bases aligning to TRBD1. Losses at the gene ends were 2 bases for V and 7 bases for J; bases not matched to a gene: 9. The length of the CDR3 is 16 residues. The germline gives CDR1 SGHRS, CDR2 YFSETQ. Here the CDR3 reads CASSLPGQGKVGELFF. DNA of the CDR3: TGCGCCAGCAGCTTACCGGGACAGGGTAAAGTCGGGGAGCTGTTTTTT.

Concerning this clonotype: This clone may be a read error of a much larger clone one base away. The rearrangement uses TRBV6-4 and TRBJ2-7; tentatively, D is TRBD1 or TRBD2 (5 bases each). The length of the CDR3 is 18 residues. CDR1 and CDR2 (germline): MRHNA, SNTAGT. The V gene lost 5 bases and the J gene lost 7 bases, with 30 bases spanning the gap. The CDR3 loop is CASSKPASRILSPGEQYF. CDR3 DNA sequence: TGTGCCAGCAGTAAGCCGGCTAGCAGGATACTGAGTCCAGGGGAGCAGTACTTC.